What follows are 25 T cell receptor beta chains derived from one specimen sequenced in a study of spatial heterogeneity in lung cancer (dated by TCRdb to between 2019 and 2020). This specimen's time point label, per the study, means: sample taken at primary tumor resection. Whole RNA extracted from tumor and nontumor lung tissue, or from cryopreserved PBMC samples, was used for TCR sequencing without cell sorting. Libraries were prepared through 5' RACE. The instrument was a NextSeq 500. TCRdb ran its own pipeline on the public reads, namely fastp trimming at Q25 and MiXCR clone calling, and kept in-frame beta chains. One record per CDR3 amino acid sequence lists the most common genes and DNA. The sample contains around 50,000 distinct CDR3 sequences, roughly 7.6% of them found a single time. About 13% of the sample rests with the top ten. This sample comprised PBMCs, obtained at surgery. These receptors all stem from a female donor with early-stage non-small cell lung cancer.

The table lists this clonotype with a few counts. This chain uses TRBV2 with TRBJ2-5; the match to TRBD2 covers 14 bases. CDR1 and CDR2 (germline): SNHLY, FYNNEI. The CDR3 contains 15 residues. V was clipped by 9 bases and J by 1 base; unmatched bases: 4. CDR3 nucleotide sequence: TGTGCCAGTGGGGGACTAGCGGGGGCCCAAGAGACCCAGTACTTC. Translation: CASGGLAGAQETQYF. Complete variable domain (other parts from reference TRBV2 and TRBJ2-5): EPEVTQTPSHQVTQMGQEVILRCVPISNHLYFYWYRQILGQKVEFLVSFYNNEISEKSEIFDDQFSVERPDGSNFTLKIRSTKLEDSAMYFCASGGLAGAQETQYFGPGTRLLVL.

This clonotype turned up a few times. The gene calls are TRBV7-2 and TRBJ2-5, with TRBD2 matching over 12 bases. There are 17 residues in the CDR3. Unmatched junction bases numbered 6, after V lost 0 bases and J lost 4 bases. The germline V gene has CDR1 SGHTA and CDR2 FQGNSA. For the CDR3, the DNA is TGTGCCAGCAGCTTAGCGGCTAGCGGGGGGGCTGGAGAGACCCAGTACTTC. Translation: CASSLAASGGAGETQYF.

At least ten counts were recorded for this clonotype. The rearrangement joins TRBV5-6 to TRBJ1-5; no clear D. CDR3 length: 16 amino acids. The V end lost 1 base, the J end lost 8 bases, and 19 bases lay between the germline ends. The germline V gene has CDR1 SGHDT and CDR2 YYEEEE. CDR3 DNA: TGTGCCAGCAGCTTGTTTTCGTGGGGTACTGTAGAGCCCCAGCATTTT. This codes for CASSLFSWGTVEPQHF.

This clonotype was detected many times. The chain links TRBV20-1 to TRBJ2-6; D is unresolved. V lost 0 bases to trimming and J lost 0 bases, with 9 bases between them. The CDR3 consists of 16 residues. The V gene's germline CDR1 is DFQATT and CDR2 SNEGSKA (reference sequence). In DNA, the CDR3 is TGCAGTGCTAGAGATGACGGTAGCTCTGGGGCCAACGTCCTGACTTTC. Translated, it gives CSARDDGSSGANVLTF.

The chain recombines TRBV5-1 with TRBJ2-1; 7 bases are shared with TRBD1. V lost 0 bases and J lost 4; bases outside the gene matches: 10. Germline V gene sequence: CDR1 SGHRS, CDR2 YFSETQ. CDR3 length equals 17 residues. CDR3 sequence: CASSLALRTGRYNEQFF. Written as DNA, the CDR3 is TGCGCCAGCAGCTTGGCCCTTAGGACAGGACGGTACAATGAGCAGTTCTTC.

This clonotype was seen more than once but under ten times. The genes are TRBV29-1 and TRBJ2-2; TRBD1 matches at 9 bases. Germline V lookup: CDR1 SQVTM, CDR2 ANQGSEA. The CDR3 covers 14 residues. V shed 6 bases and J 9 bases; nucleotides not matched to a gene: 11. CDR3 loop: CSVSLGTGFRELFF. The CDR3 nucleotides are TGCAGCGTCTCACTTGGGACAGGGTTCCGGGAGCTGTTTTTT.

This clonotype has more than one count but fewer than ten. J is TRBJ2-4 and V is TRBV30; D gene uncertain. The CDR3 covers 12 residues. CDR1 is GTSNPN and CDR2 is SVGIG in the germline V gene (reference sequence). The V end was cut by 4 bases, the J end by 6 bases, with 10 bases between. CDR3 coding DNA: TGTGCCTGGAACGACCTAAGAAACATTCAGTACTTC. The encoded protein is CAWNDLRNIQYF.

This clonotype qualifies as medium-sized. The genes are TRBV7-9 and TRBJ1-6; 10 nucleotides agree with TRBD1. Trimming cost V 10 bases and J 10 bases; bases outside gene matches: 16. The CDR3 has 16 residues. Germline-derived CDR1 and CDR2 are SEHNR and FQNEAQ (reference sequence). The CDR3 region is CAINRDRGPEWSPLHF. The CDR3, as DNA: TGTGCCATCAACCGGGACAGGGGACCGGAATGGTCACCCCTCCACTTT. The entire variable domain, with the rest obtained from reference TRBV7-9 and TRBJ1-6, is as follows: DTGVSQNPRHKITKRGQNVTFRCDPISEHNRLYWYRQTLGQGPEFLTYFQNEAQLEKSRLLSDRFSAERPKGSFSTLEIQRTEQGDSAMYLCAINRDRGPEWSPLHFGNGTRLTVT.

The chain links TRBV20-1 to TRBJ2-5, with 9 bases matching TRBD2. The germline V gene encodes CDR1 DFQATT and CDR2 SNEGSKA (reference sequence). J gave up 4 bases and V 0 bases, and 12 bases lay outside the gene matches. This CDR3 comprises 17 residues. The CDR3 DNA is TGCAGTGCTAGAGATCTCCTAGCGGGGCCCTTCGGAGAGACCCAGTACTTC. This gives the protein CSARDLLAGPFGETQYF.

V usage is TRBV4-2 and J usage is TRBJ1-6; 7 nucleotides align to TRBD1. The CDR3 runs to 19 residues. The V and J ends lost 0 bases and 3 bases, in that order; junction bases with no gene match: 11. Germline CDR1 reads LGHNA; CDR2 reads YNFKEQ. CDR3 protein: CASSQDSGGQVNYNSPLHF. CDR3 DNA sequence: TGTGCCAGCAGCCAAGACTCGGGAGGACAGGTCAACTATAATTCACCCCTCCACTTT.

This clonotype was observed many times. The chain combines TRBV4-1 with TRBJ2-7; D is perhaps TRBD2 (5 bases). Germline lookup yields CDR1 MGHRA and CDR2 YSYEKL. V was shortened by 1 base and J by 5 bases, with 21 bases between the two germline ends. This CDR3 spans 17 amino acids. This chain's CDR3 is CASSQVLARRGQNEQYF. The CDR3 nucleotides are TGCGCCAGCAGCCAAGTACTGGCGAGACGGGGTCAGAACGAGCAGTACTTC.

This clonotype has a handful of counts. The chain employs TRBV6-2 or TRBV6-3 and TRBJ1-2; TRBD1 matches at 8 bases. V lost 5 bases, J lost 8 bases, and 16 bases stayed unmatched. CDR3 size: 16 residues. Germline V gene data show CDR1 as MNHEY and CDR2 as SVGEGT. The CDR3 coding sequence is TGTGCCAGCAGTCCCATCCCAGGGGGCGGAAGTCGAGGCTACACCTTC. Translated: CASSPIPGGGSRGYTF.

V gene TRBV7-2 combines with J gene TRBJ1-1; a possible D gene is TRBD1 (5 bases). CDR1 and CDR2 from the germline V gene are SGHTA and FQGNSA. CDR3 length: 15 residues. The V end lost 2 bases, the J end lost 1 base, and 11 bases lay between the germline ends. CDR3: CASSLPLTENTEAFF. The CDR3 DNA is TGTGCCAGCAGCTTACCCCTGACAGAGAACACTGAAGCTTTCTTT.

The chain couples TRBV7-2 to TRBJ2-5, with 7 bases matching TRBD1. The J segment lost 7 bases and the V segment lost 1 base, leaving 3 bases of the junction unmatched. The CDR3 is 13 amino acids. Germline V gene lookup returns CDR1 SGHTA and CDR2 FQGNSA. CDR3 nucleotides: TGTGCCAGCAGCTTAGGACAGGGAGCGACCCAGTACTTC. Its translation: CASSLGQGATQYF.

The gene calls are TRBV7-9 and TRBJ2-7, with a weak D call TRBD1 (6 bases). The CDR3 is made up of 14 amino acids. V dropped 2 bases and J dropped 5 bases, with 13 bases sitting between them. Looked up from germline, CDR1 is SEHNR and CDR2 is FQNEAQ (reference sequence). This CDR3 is CASSLSLGADEQYF. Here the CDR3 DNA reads TGTGCCAGCAGCTTATCTTTGGGGGCTGACGAGCAGTACTTC.

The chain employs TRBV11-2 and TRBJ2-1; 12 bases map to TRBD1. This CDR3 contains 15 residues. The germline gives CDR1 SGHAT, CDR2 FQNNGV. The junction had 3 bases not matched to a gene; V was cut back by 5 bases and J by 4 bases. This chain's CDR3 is CASSPGQGAYNEQFF. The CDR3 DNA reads TGTGCCAGCAGCCCGGGACAGGGGGCTTACAATGAGCAGTTCTTC.

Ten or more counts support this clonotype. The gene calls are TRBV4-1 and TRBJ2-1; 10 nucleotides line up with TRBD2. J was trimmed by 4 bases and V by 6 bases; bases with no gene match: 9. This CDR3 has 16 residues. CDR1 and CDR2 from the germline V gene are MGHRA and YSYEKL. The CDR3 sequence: CASRASGGQVYNEQFF. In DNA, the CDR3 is TGCGCCAGCAGAGCTAGCGGGGGCCAGGTGTACAATGAGCAGTTCTTC.

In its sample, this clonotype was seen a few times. The CDR3 DNA reads as TGCAGTGCTAGTTTCCCAGATACGCAGTATTTT. Its translation is CSASFPDTQYF. The J gene is TRBJ2-3, the V gene TRBV20-1; D call uncertain. V lost 3 bases and J lost 4, with 5 bases in between. This CDR3 is built from 11 residues. Looked up from germline, CDR1 is DFQATT and CDR2 is SNEGSKA (reference sequence).

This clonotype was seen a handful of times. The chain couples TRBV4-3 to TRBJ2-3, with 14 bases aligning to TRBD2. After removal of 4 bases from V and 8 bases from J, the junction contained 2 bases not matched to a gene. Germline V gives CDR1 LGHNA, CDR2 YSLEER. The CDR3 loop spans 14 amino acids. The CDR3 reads CASSPGTSGGTQYF. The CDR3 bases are TGCGCCAGCAGCCCGGGGACTAGCGGGGGTACGCAGTATTTT.

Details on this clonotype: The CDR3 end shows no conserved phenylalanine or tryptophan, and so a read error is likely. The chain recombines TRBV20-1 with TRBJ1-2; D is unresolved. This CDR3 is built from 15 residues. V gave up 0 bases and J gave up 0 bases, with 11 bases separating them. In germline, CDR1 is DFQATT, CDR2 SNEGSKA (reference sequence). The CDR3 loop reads CSARDRLGSNYGYTS. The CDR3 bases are TGCAGTGCTAGAGATCGGCTGGGATCTAACTATGGCTACACCTCC.

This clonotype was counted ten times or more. The chain's CDR3 is CASSLRVMNTEAFF. CDR3 sequence (DNA): TGTGCCAGCAGTCTTCGGGTGATGAACACTGAAGCTTTCTTT. This chain connects TRBV27 to TRBJ1-1; D is uncertain. The CDR3 is 14 amino acids. Trimming left V 5 bases short and J 0 bases short, with 10 bases between. Germline V gene sequence: CDR1 MNHEY, CDR2 SMNVEV (reference sequence).

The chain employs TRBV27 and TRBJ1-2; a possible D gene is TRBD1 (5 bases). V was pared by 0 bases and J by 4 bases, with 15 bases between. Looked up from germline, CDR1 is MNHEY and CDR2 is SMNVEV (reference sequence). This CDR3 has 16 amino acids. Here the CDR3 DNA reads TGTGCCAGCAGTTTATCGCACCCTGGGGGTTTCTATGGCTACACCTTC. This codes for CASSLSHPGGFYGYTF.

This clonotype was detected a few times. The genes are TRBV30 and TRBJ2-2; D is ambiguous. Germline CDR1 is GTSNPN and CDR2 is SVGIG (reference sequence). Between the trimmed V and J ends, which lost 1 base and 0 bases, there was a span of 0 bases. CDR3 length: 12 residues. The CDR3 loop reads CAWSANTGELFF. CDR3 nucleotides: TGTGCCTGGAGTGCGAACACCGGGGAGCTGTTTTTT.

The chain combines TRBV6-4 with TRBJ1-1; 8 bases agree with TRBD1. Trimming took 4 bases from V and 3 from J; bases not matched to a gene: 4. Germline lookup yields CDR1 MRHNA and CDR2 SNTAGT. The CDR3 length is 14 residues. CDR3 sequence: CASSVKTGDTEAFF. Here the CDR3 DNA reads TGTGCCAGCAGTGTAAAGACAGGGGACACTGAAGCTTTCTTT.

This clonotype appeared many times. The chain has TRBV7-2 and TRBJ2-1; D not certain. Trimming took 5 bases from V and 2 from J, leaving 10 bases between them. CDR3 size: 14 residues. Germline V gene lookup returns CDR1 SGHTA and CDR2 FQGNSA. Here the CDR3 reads CASSPSEAYNEQFF. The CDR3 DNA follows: TGTGCCAGCAGCCCCAGCGAGGCCTACAATGAGCAGTTCTTC. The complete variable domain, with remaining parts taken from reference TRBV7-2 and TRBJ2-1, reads GAGVSQSPSNKVTEKGKDVELRCDPISGHTALYWYRQSLGQGLEFLIYFQGNSAPDKSGLPSDRFSAERTGGSVSTLTIQRTQQEDSAVYLCASSPSEAYNEQFFGPGTRLTVL.